This paragraph reports one T cell receptor beta chain. The data were obtained in a study of blood T cell repertoires in COVID-19. Study-level information: PBMCs, B-cell-depleted T cells, or T cells were the source of the cDNA or gDNA that made up the material.

Original handling: How many nucleated cells were present was estimated from reference gene primer amplification. Only in-frame clones appear in the TCRdb table, and some are missing; sequencing was by immunoSEQ multiplex PCR. V and J calls and clone size are as listed in that table; D and trimming were resolved from the DNA. Of about 250,000 clones listed, 70% to 90% are singletons. The sequence derives from a man between 18 and 35 years old with active or convalescent COVID-19. Specimen: peripheral blood.

This CDR3 reads CAGQDNTGELFF. For the CDR3, the DNA is TGTGCTGGACAAGACAACACCGGGGAGCTGTTTTTT. The chain combines TRBV12-5 with TRBJ2-2, with D perhaps TRBD1 (5 bases). This CDR3 comprises 12 residues. The V gene lost 11 bases and the J gene lost 2 bases, with 9 bases spanning the gap. CDR1 is LGHNT and CDR2 is FRNRAP in the germline V gene.